The 17 T cell receptor beta chains in this list originate from one sample, sequenced in a study of T-cell memory formation after mild COVID-19. Each CDR3 protein gets one entry after TCRdb re-called the 5' RACE reads with MiXCR. Of 350,000 to 400,000 distinct CDR3 sequences in the sample, about an eighth were seen once. The sequencing input was PBMCs or a T cell subset sorted from them (not recorded which). The receptor set was obtained from a man younger than 35 who had mild COVID-19 (a few samples of this study predate the infection). Cell type and time point are not known.

There are a few counts of this clonotype. The V and J genes are TRBV11-2 and TRBJ1-4; D perhaps matches TRBD1 (6 bases). Germline CDR1 reads SGHAT; CDR2 reads FQNNGV. CDR3 length: 16 amino acids. V was shortened by 4 bases and J by 7 bases, with 19 bases between the two germline ends. CDR3 loop: CASSSWQGLEGEKLFF. The CDR3 bases are TGTGCCAGCAGCTCCTGGCAGGGGCTGGAAGGTGAAAAACTGTTTTTT. The variable domain in full, with the rest retrieved from reference TRBV11-2 and TRBJ1-4, is EAGVAQSPRYKIIEKRQSVAFWCNPISGHATLYWYQQILGQGPKLLIQFQNNGVVDDSQLPKDRFSAERLKGVDSTLKIQPAKLEDSAVYLCASSSWQGLEGEKLFFGSGTQLSVL.

The chain combines TRBV6-2 or TRBV6-3 with TRBJ2-7, with D perhaps matching TRBD1 (7 bases). Trimming left V 6 bases short and J 5 bases short, with 14 bases between. The germline CDR1 and CDR2 sequences are MNHEY and SVGEGT. The CDR3 loop spans 13 amino acids. The CDR3 DNA reads as TGTGCCAGCAGAAAATCCAGGGGGGACGAGCAGTACGTC. Amino acids: CASRKSRGDEQYV.

This clonotype appeared a few times. CDR3 DNA sequence: TGTGCCAGCAGGACAGGGATCCTCTATGGCTACACCTTC. It encodes CASRTGILYGYTF. This chain connects TRBV6-2 or TRBV6-3 to TRBJ1-2; 7 nucleotides align to TRBD1. The V and J ends lost 6 bases and 4 bases, in that order; junction bases with no gene match: 5. Germline V lookup: CDR1 MNHEY, CDR2 SVGEGT. The CDR3 has 13 amino acids.

The J gene is TRBJ1-6, the V gene TRBV9; D not resolved. From germline, CDR1 is SGDLS and CDR2 YYNGEE. Trimming removed 0 bases from V and 3 bases from J, with 7 bases in between. The CDR3 is 15 amino acids. CDR3 nucleotides: TGTGCCAGCAGCGTAGAGACCCACTATAATTCACCCCTCCACTTT. Residues: CASSVETHYNSPLHF.

This clonotype appeared many times. The chain is built from TRBV5-6 and TRBJ2-5; 8 nucleotides line up with TRBD2. The CDR3 contains 15 residues. The trim removed 4 bases at V and 1 base at J, leaving 6 bases unmatched. Per the germline V gene, CDR1 is SGHDT and CDR2 is YYEEEE. CDR3 protein: CASSPGLVSQETQYF. The DNA of the CDR3 is TGTGCCAGCAGCCCGGGACTAGTTTCCCAAGAGACCCAGTACTTC.

This rearrangement joins TRBV5-6 to TRBJ1-2, with no clear D. The V end lost 1 base, the J end lost 8 bases, and 15 bases lay between the germline ends. CDR1 and CDR2 from the germline V gene are SGHDT and YYEEEE. The CDR3 length is 14 residues. The CDR3 here is CASSLFQVQRGYTF. The CDR3 coding sequence is TGTGCCAGCAGCTTGTTTCAGGTTCAGCGAGGCTACACCTTC.

The V call is TRBV23-1, the J call TRBJ1-5; D call uncertain. TRBV23-1 qualifies as an ORF whose function is uncertain. The ends were cut back, 4 bases at V and 2 bases at J, with 15 bases in the middle. The CDR3 totals 16 residues. CDR3: CASSPDPGFGNQPQHF. DNA of the CDR3: TGCGCCAGCAGTCCAGATCCAGGATTTGGCAATCAGCCCCAGCATTTT.

This clonotype has a handful of counts. The V call is TRBV10-3, the J call TRBJ2-2; D is uncertain. Germline lookup yields CDR1 ENHRY and CDR2 SYGVKD. This CDR3 is built from 14 residues. The V end lost 3 bases, the J end lost 8 bases, and 13 bases lay between the germline ends. CDR3 coding DNA: TGTGCCATCAGTGATTCGAAGGGTTTTGGGGAGCTGTTTTTT. Amino acids: CAISDSKGFGELFF.

This clonotype has more than one count but fewer than ten. CDR3 loop: CASSETGGSSGANVLTF. The CDR3 nucleotides are TGTGCCAGCAGCGAGACAGGGGGAAGCTCTGGGGCCAACGTCCTGACTTTC. The chain joins TRBV25-1 to TRBJ2-6; 9 nucleotides agree with TRBD1. V trimming: 6 bases; J trimming: 0 bases; junction bases outside the gene matches: 6. The CDR3 is 17 residues long. Germline CDR1 MGHDK, CDR2 SYGVNS.

This clonotype occurred a few times. The chain employs TRBV28 and TRBJ1-5; D is unclear. The CDR3 consists of 12 residues. Germline CDR1 reads MDHEN; CDR2 reads SYDVKM. Trimming took 4 bases from V and 3 from J, leaving 4 bases between them. The DNA for the CDR3 is TGTGCCAGCAGTTCCAACAATCAGCCCCAGCATTTT. It translates to CASSSNNQPQHF.

The chain couples TRBV24-1 to TRBJ1-5, with D unresolved. Germline lookup yields CDR1 KGHDR and CDR2 SFDVKD. The CDR3 totals 13 residues. Trimming shortened V by 9 bases and J by 3 bases, and 11 bases separated the two germline ends. The CDR3, as DNA: TGTGCCACCCAGCCCGGAACCAATCAGCCCCAGCATTTT. Protein sequence: CATQPGTNQPQHF.

The chain links TRBV7-2 to TRBJ1-1, with D possibly being TRBD1 (5 bases). With 11 bases removed from V and 8 bases from J, the gap between germline ends came to 12 bases. The CDR3 has 10 residues. Germline values: CDR1 SGHTA, CDR2 FQGNSA. In nucleotides, the CDR3 is TGTGCCGGGGGAAGAAGAGAAGCTTTCTTT. This codes for CAGGRREAFF.

The chain is built from TRBV7-2 and TRBJ2-2, with D maybe TRBD2 (5 bases). V was trimmed by 5 bases and J by 1 base, leaving 14 bases between them. Per germline, CDR1 SGHTA and CDR2 FQGNSA. The CDR3 sequence is 16 residues long. The CDR3 coding sequence is TGTGCCAGCAGCCTTGACCCGGACTGGAACACCGGGGAGCTGTTTTTT. Translating gives CASSLDPDWNTGELFF.

This clonotype appeared once. This chain uses TRBV12-5 with TRBJ2-7, with 7 bases lining up with TRBD1. V lost 5 bases and J lost 2; bases outside the gene matches: 3. Germline values: CDR1 LGHNT, CDR2 FRNRAP. CDR3 length: 13 residues. In nucleotides, the CDR3 is TGTGCTAGTGGTCGGGACAGTACCTACGAGCAGTACTTC. Residues: CASGRDSTYEQYF.

The genes are TRBV6-6 and TRBJ2-1; no reliable D call. The CDR3 loop spans 17 amino acids. V lost 4 bases and J lost 4, with 20 bases in between. Germline V gene lookup returns CDR1 MNHNY and CDR2 SVGAGI (reference sequence). Here the CDR3 reads CASSSHRRNEFYNEQFF. DNA of the CDR3: TGTGCCAGCAGTTCCCATAGGCGGAACGAATTTTACAATGAGCAGTTCTTC.

J is TRBJ1-2 and V is TRBV6-1; TRBD1 might be the D (5 bases). Germline CDR1 and CDR2: MNHNS and SASEGT. V was trimmed by 2 bases and J by 4 bases, leaving 11 bases between them. The length of the CDR3 is 14 residues. CDR3 residues: CASSERGTFYGYTF. In DNA, the CDR3 is TGTGCCAGCAGTGAACGCGGGACCTTCTATGGCTACACCTTC.

The V call is TRBV18, the J call TRBJ2-3; D remains ambiguous. V was trimmed by 2 bases and J by 7 bases, leaving 10 bases between them. The CDR3 contains 13 residues. CDR1 is KGHSH and CDR2 is LQKENI in the germline V gene. The CDR3 here is CASSPSWVNTQYF. Here the CDR3 DNA reads TGTGCCAGCTCACCATCATGGGTGAATACGCAGTATTTT. Using reference TRBV18 and TRBJ2-3 for the parts outside the CDR3, the full variable domain is NAGVMQNPRHLVRRRGQEARLRCSPMKGHSHVYWYRQLPEEGLKFMVYLQKENIIDESGMPKERFSAEFPKEGPSILRIQQVVRGDSAAYFCASSPSWVNTQYFGPGTRLTVL.